This T cell receptor (beta chain) was sequenced in a study of cytomegalovirus exposure and HLA in healthy donors. Use of 60 Vbeta and 13 Jbeta primers characterized the PCR. Sequencing used immunoSEQ multiplex PCR; TCRdb keeps in-frame clones, though not all of them. The data hold roughly 100,000 clones, with around 60% observed a single time. V lost 6 bases and J lost 4, with 12 bases in between. The CDR3 runs 13 residues. Germline V gene sequence: CDR1 LNHDA, CDR2 SQIVND (reference sequence). The sequencing input was PBMCs. J is TRBJ1-1 and V is TRBV19, with TRBD1 as a possible D gene (5 bases). The clonotype comes from a human donor in good health. The CDR3 spells CASRWGGGTEAFF. Written as DNA, the CDR3 is TGTGCCAGTAGATGGGGGGGAGGCACTGAAGCTTTCTTT.